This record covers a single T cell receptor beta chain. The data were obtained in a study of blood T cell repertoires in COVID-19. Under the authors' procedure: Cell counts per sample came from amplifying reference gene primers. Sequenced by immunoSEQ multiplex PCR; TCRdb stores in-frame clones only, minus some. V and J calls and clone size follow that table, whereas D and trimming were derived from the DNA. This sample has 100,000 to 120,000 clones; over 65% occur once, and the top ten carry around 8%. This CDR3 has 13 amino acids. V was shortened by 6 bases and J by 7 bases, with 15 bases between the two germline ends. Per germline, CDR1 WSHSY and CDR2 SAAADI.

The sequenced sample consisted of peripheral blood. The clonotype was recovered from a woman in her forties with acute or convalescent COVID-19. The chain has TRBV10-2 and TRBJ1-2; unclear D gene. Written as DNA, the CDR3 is TGCGCCAGCAGCCAAAATCACATCAGTGGCTACACCTTC. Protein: CASSQNHISGYTF.